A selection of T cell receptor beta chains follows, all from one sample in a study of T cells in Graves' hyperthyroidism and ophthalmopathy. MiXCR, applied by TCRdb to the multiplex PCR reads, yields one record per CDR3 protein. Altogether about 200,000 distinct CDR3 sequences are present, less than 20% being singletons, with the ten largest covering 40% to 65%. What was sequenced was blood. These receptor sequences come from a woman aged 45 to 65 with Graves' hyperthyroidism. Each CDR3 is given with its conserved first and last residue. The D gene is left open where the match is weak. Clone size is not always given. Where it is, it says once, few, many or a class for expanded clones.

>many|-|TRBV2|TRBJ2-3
CASSERLASTDTQYF
TGTGCCAGCAGTGAACGACTGGCTAGCACAGATACGCAGTATTTT
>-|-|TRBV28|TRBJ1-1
CASSLGQGQTVAFF
TGTGCCAGCAGTTTAGGGCAGGGTCAAACTGTAGCTTTCTTT
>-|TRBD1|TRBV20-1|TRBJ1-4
CSASRDSNEKLFF
TGCAGTGCTTCCCGGGACAGCAATGAAAAACTGTTTTTT
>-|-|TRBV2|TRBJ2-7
CASSGSSGAYEQYF
TGTGCCAGCAGCGGTTCGTCGGGCGCCTACGAGCAGTACTTC
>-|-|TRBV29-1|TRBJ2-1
CSVAGGAGNERFF
-
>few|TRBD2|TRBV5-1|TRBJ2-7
CASSLVAGGSSYEQYF
TGCGCCAGCAGCTTAGTTGCGGGAGGAAGCTCCTACGAGCAGTACTTC
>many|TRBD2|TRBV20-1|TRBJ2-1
CSPSGRAEGEQFF
TGCTCCCCCAGCGGGAGGGCCGAGGGTGAGCAGTTCTTC
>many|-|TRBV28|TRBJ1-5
CATMMGGSNQPQHF
TGTGCCACGATGATGGGGGGTAGCAATCAGCCCCAGCATTTT
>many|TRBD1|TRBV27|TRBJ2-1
CASSLWGSGTGMGQGIVSYNEQFF
TGTGCCAGCAGTTTGTGGGGCTCGGGGACAGGTATGGGACAGGGGATCGTCTCCTACAATGAGCAGTTCTTC
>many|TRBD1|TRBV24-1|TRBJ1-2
CATSDSLDRVNGYTF
TGTGCCACCAGTGATTCGCTGGACAGGGTCAATGGCTACACCTTC
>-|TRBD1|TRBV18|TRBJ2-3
CASSLTAGTDKTDTQYF
TGTGCCAGCTCTCTAACTGCCGGGACAGACAAAACAGATACGCAGTATTTT
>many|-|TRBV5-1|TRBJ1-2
CASSLERAYGYTF
TGCGCCAGCAGCTTGGAGAGGGCCTATGGCTACACCTTC
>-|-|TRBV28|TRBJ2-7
CASSLLRLGRMAYEQYF
TGTGCCAGCAGCTTACTTCGCCTGGGGAGGATGGCCTACGAGCAGTACTTC
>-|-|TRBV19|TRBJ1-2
CASGGRDPPVGYTF
TGTGCCAGTGGCGGTAGGGACCCACCGGTGGGCTACACCTTC
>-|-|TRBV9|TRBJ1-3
CASSVEASSGNTIYF
TGTGCCAGCAGCGTAGAGGCGTCTTCTGGAAACACCATATATTTT
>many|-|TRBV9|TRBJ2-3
CASSVGGSTDTQYF
TGTGCCAGCAGCGTAGGTGGTAGCACAGATACGCAGTATTTT
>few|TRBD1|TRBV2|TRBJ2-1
CASSFDRVSKFF
TGTGCCAGCAGCTTCGACAGGGTGAGCAAGTTCTTC
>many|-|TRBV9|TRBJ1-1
CASSEQTGRFAFF
TGTGCCAGCAGCGAACAAACAGGGAGATTTGCTTTCTTT
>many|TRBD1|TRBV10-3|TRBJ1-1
CAIRSDRDAAEAFF
TGTGCCATCAGGTCTGACAGGGATGCGGCTGAAGCTTTCTTT
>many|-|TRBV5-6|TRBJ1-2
CASSLPRNGYTF
TGTGCCAGCAGCCTCCCTAGGAATGGCTACACCTTC
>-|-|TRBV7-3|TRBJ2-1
CASSSGADNEQFF
TGTGCCAGCAGCTCCGGGGCCGACAATGAGCAGTTCTTC
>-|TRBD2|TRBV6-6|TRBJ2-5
CASSYRTSAFSQETQYF
TGTGCCAGCAGTTACAGGACTAGCGCCTTCTCCCAAGAGACCCAGTACTTC